This TCR beta chain emerged from a study of response to subunit inactivated influenza vaccine. Findings of the study overall: The authors offered the suggestion that each seasonal influenza vaccination recruits few new T cells.

TCRdb passed the RT-PCR reads through MiXCR, listing each CDR3 protein once. The top ten clones hold about 9.4% of a sample with around 580,000 distinct CDR3 sequences, over 9.5% of them seen once. Ten or more counts support this clonotype. Its antigen is still unknown. This sample comprised PBMCs from blood, obtained on the day of vaccination. This clonotype was obtained from a man aged 45-60 years who received an inactivated influenza vaccine.

The CDR3 coding sequence is TGTGCCAGCAGACCCGGGCGACTAGGGGTCAGGGATACGCAGTATTTT. Protein: CASRPGRLGVRDTQYF. J is TRBJ2-3 and V is TRBV7-2; a possible D gene is TRBD2 (6 bases). Germline CDR1 reads SGHTA; CDR2 reads FQGNSA. The CDR3 has 16 amino acids. Trimming cost V 6 bases and J 6 bases, with 22 bases left between them.